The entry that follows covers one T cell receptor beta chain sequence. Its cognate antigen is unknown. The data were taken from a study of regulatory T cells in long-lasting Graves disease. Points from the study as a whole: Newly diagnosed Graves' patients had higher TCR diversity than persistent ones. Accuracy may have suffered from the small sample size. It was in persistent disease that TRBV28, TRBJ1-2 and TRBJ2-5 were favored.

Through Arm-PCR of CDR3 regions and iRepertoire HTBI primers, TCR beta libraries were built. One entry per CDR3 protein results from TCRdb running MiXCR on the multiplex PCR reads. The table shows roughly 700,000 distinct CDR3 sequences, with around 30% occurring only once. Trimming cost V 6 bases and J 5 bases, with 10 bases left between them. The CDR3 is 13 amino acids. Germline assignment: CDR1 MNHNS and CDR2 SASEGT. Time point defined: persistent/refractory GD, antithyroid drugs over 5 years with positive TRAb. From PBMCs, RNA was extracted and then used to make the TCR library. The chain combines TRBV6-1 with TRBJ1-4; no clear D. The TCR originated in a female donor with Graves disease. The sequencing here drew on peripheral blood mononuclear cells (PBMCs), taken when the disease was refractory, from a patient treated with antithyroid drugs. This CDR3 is CASRDMLNEKLFF. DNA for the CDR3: TGTGCCAGCAGGGATATGTTAAATGAAAAACTGTTTTTT.